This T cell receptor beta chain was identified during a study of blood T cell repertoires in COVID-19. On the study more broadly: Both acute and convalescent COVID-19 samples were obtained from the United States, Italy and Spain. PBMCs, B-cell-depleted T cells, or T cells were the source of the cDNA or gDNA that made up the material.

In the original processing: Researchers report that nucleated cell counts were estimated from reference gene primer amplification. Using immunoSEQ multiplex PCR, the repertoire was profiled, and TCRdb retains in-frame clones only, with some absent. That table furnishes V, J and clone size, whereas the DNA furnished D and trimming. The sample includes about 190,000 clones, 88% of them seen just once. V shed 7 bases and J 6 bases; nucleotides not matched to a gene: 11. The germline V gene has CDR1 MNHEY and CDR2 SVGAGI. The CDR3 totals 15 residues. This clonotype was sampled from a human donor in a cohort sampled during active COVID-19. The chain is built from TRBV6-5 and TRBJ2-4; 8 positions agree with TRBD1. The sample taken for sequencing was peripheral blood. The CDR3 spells CASTMLGTGGNIQYF. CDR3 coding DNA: TGTGCCAGCACGATGTTAGGGACAGGAGGAAACATTCAGTACTTC.